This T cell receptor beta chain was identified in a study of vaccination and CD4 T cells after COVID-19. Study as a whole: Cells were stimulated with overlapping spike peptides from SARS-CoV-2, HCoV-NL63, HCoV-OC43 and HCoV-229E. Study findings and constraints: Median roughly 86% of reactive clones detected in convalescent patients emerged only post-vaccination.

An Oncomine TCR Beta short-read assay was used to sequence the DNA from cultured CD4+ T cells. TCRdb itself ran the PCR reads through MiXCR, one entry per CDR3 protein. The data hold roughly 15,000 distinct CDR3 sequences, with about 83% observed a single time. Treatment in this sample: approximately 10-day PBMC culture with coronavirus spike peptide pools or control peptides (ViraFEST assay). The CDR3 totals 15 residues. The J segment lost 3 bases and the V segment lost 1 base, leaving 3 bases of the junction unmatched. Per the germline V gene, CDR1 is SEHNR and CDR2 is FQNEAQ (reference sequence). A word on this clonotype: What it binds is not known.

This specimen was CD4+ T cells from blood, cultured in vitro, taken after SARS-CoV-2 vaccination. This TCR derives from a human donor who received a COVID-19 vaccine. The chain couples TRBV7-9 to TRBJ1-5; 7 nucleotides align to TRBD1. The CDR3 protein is CASSLGQGDNQPQHF. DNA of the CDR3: TGTGCCAGCAGCTTAGGTCAGGGGGACAATCAGCCCCAGCATTTT.